This record covers a single T cell receptor (beta chain). Its cognate antigen has yet to be identified. No qualities accompany the bases; no much larger clone lies one base away. The library was prepared using 5' RACE. The instrument was a NextSeq 500. In the TCR library protocol, a unique molecular identifier was attached to each TCR cDNA molecule so that PCR and sequencing errors could be corrected. On the authors' methods: TCR identification, UMI-based error correction and CDR3 extraction were performed with Decombinator tools. Expanded TCRs were defined as those above a frequency of 2 per 1,000, corresponding to the top 1% of the tumor frequency distribution. Rényi diversity was computed with the R vegan package after subsampling each repertoire 100 times to 5,000 TCRs. To build CDR3 similarity networks, amino acid triplet string-kernel similarity was used, and CDR3s were connected when their pairwise similarity was above 0.82. The public reads were run again by TCRdb, first through fastp at Q25 and then through MiXCR, and only productive beta chains were kept. Entries are consolidated by CDR3 protein sequence, retaining the most common genes and DNA. These V and J calls derive from TCRdb rather than the authors' analysis. The sample profile shows tens of thousands of distinct CDR3 sequences; 13% of them were found once. 7.2% of the sample rests with the top ten.

This entry is derived from a study of spatial heterogeneity in lung cancer (dated by TCRdb to about 2019). In the study overall: Beta-chain transcripts were consistently detected in greater numbers than alpha-chain transcripts, which likely reflected higher beta-chain transcript abundance. The study linked features of the TCR repertoire to counts of nonsynonymous mutations, which were determined by whole-exome sequencing of tumor tissue. Both alpha and beta chains were TCR-sequenced in 210 or so tumor regions, under 85 matched nontumor lung samples and around 50 PBMC samples obtained at surgery. TCR alpha and beta repertoires were quantitatively compared across multiple tumor regions, matched nontumor lung and blood in non-small cell lung cancer. In the raw uncorrected reads, each unique combination of TCR and UMI appeared on average more than ten times.

Trimming takes 2 bases from V and 10 bases from J, and the germline ends sit 14 bases apart. The CDR3 runs 14 residues from the cysteine to the phenylalanine. Of all the DNA, just the CDR3 is kept, 42 bases in frame from base 1. Based on the germline V gene, the CDR1 and CDR2 sequences are LGHNA and YSLEER. What the research found in general, with its limitations: Ubiquitous expanded tumor TCRs were found in blood more often at tumor resection than at routine follow-up. Additional single-cell paired TCR alpha and beta sequencing was considered necessary to confirm, at a functional level, the hypothesis that regional TCRs recognize regional mutations.

According to the study, the label for this sample's time point signals: sample taken at primary tumor resection. For TCR sequencing, whole RNA was extracted from tumor and nontumor lung tissue, or from cryopreserved PBMC samples, and no cell sorting was done. Donors were under 95 patients with early-stage, untreated non-small cell lung cancer from the lung TRACERx cohort. Only patients for whom sufficient RNA was available from at least two tumor regions were selected for TCR sequencing. Specimen: PBMCs, collected at surgery. The TCR originated in a male donor with early-stage non-small cell lung cancer. The rearrangement combines TRBV4-3 with TRBJ2-2; a confident D gene designation cannot be given. The sequenced DNA: TGCGCCAGCAGCCAATCTCTAGTCGATGAGGAGCTGTTTTTT. This is translated as CASSQSLVDEELFF.